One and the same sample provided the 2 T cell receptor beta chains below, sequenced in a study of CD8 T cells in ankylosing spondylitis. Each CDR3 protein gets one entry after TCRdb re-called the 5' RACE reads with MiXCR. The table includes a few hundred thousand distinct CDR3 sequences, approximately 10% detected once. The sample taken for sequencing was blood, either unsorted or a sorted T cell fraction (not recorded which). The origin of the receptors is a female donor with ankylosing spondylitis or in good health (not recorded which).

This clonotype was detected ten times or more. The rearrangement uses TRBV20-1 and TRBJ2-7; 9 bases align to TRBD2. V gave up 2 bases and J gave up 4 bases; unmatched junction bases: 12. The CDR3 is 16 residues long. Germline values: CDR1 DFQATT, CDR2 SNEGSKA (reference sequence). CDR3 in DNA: TGCAGTGCTAGAAGGCGGGAGGGCCAGGTGTGGTACGAGCAGTACTTC. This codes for CSARRREGQVWYEQYF.

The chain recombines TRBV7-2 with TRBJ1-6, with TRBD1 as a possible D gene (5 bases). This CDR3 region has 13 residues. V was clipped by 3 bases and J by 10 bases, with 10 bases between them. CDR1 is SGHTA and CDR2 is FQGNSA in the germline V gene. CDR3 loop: CASSFFQGSPLHF. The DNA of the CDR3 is TGTGCCAGCAGCTTTTTCCAGGGATCACCCCTCCACTTT. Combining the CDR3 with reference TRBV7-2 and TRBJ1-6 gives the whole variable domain GAGVSQSPSNKVTEKGKDVELRCDPISGHTALYWYRQSLGQGLEFLIYFQGNSAPDKSGLPSDRFSAERTGGSVSTLTIQRTQQEDSAVYLCASSFFQGSPLHFGNGTRLTVT.